This entry describes one T cell receptor (beta chain). Its specificity is unknown. This may stem from a read error, because a much larger clone lies one nucleotide away. Next came a second PCR, run for about 6 to 12 cycles, which used a sample-barcoded 5' primer along with a J-beta primer mix. A tag from a template-switch adaptor with 12 random nucleotides marked each cDNA molecule. TCRdb independently ran MiXCR on the 5' RACE reads; one entry per CDR3 protein. The sample gives about 780,000 distinct CDR3 sequences, about 62% of which show up once; about 30% is in the top ten. The sample is drawn from a study of blood T cells in healthy people across ages. Study-wide context: When template switching was applied, about one barcoded beta molecule was captured per two T cells.

Study outcomes and limitations: Fewer expanded clones and more diversity marked long-lived versus aged donors.

The study isolated at least 7 million PBMCs from each sample. There are 12 residues in the CDR3. The V end was cut by 6 bases, the J end by 4 bases, with 10 bases between. CDR1 is DFQATT, CDR2 SNEGSKA, per germline (reference sequence). V and J are TRBV20-1 and TRBJ2-1; D is unresolved. This clonotype originated in a man aged 25-45 years in good health. The material sequenced was blood. The chain's CDR3 is CSAWPEYNEQFF. The CDR3, as DNA: TGCAGTGCCTGGCCTGAGTACAATGAGCAGTTCTTC.